The 13 T cell receptor beta chains given below trace back to one sample, sequenced in a study of blood T cell repertoires in COVID-19. Clones were sequenced by immunoSEQ multiplex PCR, and TCRdb holds only the in-frame ones, with some missing. The sample lists about 410,000 clones; 86% were seen once. Source material: peripheral blood. Source of these receptors: a woman aged 25 to 39 with active or convalescent COVID-19.

This rearrangement joins TRBV4-1 to TRBJ1-2; D ambiguous. The V and J ends lost 1 base and 0 bases respectively, with 12 bases between them. Per germline, CDR1 MGHRA and CDR2 YSYEKL. The CDR3 totals 16 residues. CDR3 nucleotides: TGCGCCAGCAGCCAAGTAGCCGGTATAACTAACTATGGCTACACCTTC. Its translation: CASSQVAGITNYGYTF.

The chain has TRBV5-5 and TRBJ1-1; unclear D gene. Germline lookup yields CDR1 SGHKS and CDR2 YYEKEE (reference sequence). V lost 4 bases and J lost 3, with 13 bases in between. This CDR3 is 14 amino acids long. CDR3 region: CASSAWVGDTEAFF. DNA for the CDR3: TGTGCCAGCAGCGCCTGGGTCGGGGACACTGAAGCTTTCTTT. The full variable domain, its missing parts supplied by reference TRBV5-5 and TRBJ1-1, is DAGVTQSPTHLIKTRGQQVTLRCSPISGHKSVSWYQQVLGQGPQFIFQYYEKEERGRGNFPDRFSARQFPNYSSELNVNALLLGDSALYLCASSAWVGDTEAFFGQGTRLTVV.

As to this clone: The identical CDR3 is also encoded by other nucleotide sequences in the sample. The rearrangement joins TRBV12-3 or TRBV12-4 to TRBJ1-1; D remains unclear. Trimming took 3 bases from V and 2 from J, leaving 7 bases between them. CDR3 size: 13 residues. In nucleotides, the CDR3 is TGTGCCAGCAGTTTGGGCCCAAACACTGAAGCTTTCTTT. Protein sequence: CASSLGPNTEAFF.

As concerns this clone: A read error may account for a junction end that differs from germline. The chain couples TRBV19 to TRBJ2-7; D ambiguous. CDR1 is LNHDA and CDR2 is SQIVND in the germline V gene (reference sequence). This CDR3 is 12 amino acids long. The CDR3 nucleotides read TGTGCCAGTCCGGCGTCTAGGCTCTATTCAAGCTTC. Translating gives CASPASRLYSSF.

The gene calls are TRBV13 and TRBJ1-2, with 7 bases lining up with TRBD1. The V and J ends lost 0 bases and 4 bases, in that order; junction bases with no gene match: 11. Germline V gene data show CDR1 as PRHDT and CDR2 as FYEKMQ (reference sequence). The CDR3 is 17 residues long. CDR3 in amino acids: CASSLGNTGALSYGYTF. The CDR3 bases are TGTGCCAGCAGCTTAGGAAATACAGGGGCGCTTAGCTATGGCTACACCTTC.

CDR3 protein: CASSPVNSGNTIYF. CDR3 nucleotide sequence: TGTGCCAGCTCACCAGTTAACTCTGGAAACACCATATATTTT. J is TRBJ1-3 and V is TRBV18; D remains ambiguous. Trimming removed 2 bases at V and 0 bases at J, with 5 bases between. The CDR3 runs 14 residues. The germline V gene has CDR1 KGHSH and CDR2 LQKENI. The whole variable domain, remainder taken from reference TRBV18 and TRBJ1-3, is NAGVMQNPRHLVRRRGQEARLRCSPMKGHSHVYWYRQLPEEGLKFMVYLQKENIIDESGMPKERFSAEFPKEGPSILRIQQVVRGDSAAYFCASSPVNSGNTIYFGEGSWLTVV.

V and J are TRBV2 and TRBJ2-2; 10 positions match TRBD1. V trimming: 6 bases; J trimming: 7 bases; junction bases outside the gene matches: 5. This CDR3 spans 14 amino acids. Germline values: CDR1 SNHLY, CDR2 FYNNEI. For the CDR3, the DNA is TGTGCCAGCAGCTTGGACAGGGGGGTCGGGGAGCTGTTTTTT. It is translated as CASSLDRGVGELFF.

The chain has TRBV6-5 and TRBJ2-3, with 10 bases fitting TRBD2. Looked up from germline, CDR1 is MNHEY and CDR2 is SVGAGI. This CDR3 has 15 residues. The junction had 1 base not matched to a gene; V was cut back by 3 bases and J by 1 base. CDR3 region: CASSYTSGGTDTQYF. As DNA, the CDR3 is TGTGCCAGCAGTTATACTAGCGGGGGCACAGATACGCAGTATTTT.

The CDR3 loop reads CASSLSGEGTEAFF. Here the CDR3 DNA reads TGTGCCAGCAGCTTATCGGGGGAAGGCACTGAAGCTTTCTTT. The chain recombines TRBV7-9 with TRBJ1-1; weak D call: TRBD1 (5 bases). From germline, CDR1 is SEHNR and CDR2 FQNEAQ (reference sequence). This CDR3 is 14 amino acids long. The V end lost 2 bases, the J end lost 4 bases, and 11 bases lay between the germline ends.

The chain employs TRBV4-1 and TRBJ2-3; D might be TRBD1 (6 bases). V shed 4 bases and J shed 5 bases, with 16 bases lying between them. This CDR3 has 15 residues. CDR1 MGHRA and CDR2 YSYEKL come from the germline V gene. As DNA, the CDR3 is TGCGCCAGCAGCCGGGGAAGGGGGACCAAAGATACGCAGTATTTT. It is translated as CASSRGRGTKDTQYF.

This chain links TRBV4-2 with TRBJ2-1; TRBD2 aligns across 9 bases. The CDR3 has 15 residues. V shed 1 base and J 8 bases; nucleotides not matched to a gene: 6. Germline-derived CDR1 and CDR2 are LGHNA and YNFKEQ. The CDR3 bases are TGTGCCAGCAGCCAAGGGAGCGGGGGGCTTGATGAGCAGTTCTTC. Amino acids: CASSQGSGGLDEQFF.

This clone was seen a handful of times. The genes are TRBV12-3 or TRBV12-4 and TRBJ1-1; D may be TRBD1 (6 bases). V lost 8 bases and J lost 1, with 11 bases in between. This CDR3 has 13 amino acids. This CDR3 is CASALQGNTEAFF. DNA for the CDR3: TGTGCCAGCGCACTACAGGGGAACACTGAAGCTTTCTTT.

V and J are TRBV13 and TRBJ1-2; D is perhaps TRBD1 (5 bases). The V and J ends lost 1 base and 4 bases respectively, with 10 bases between them. This CDR3 is built from 14 residues. Germline V gene sequence: CDR1 PRHDT, CDR2 FYEKMQ (reference sequence). The CDR3 nucleotides are TGTGCCAGCAGCTTAGAGGGGAACGGCTATGGCTACACCTTC. This translates into CASSLEGNGYGYTF.